This entry features one T cell receptor (beta chain) sequence. Per the original methods: Cell counts per sample came from amplifying reference gene primers. Method: immunoSEQ multiplex PCR; TCRdb's copy keeps in-frame clones and lacks some. That table is the source of V, J and clone size, and D and trimming were worked out from the DNA. The sample shows about 200,000 clones, roughly 84% of them seen only once. Germline lookup yields CDR1 MGHRA and CDR2 YSYEKL. The CDR3 contains 15 residues. J was trimmed by 5 bases and V by 4 bases; bases with no gene match: 7. This record belongs to a study of blood T cell repertoires in COVID-19. Background on the study: The United States, Italy and Spain provided the acute and convalescent COVID-19 samples. PBMCs, B-cell-depleted T cells, or T cells were the source of the cDNA or gDNA that made up the material.

The rearrangement links TRBV4-1 to TRBJ1-4; the match to TRBD1 covers 7 bases. The sequence was collected from a man aged 40-49 years with active or convalescent COVID-19. The specimen was peripheral blood. The CDR3 nucleotides read TGCGCCAGCAGCCCGCCGGGACAGACCAATGAAAAACTGTTTTTT. Protein: CASSPPGQTNEKLFF.